Listed below are T cell receptor beta chains from one sample, sequenced in a study of shared clonotypes between healthy human individuals. Profiling relied on immunoSEQ multiplex PCR, and the TCRdb table lists in-frame clones only, not all of them. The table includes roughly 2.1 million clones, about 92% detected once. The sample was naive CD8+ T cells from PBMCs. These receptors originate from a man between 18 and 29 years old in good health. Some clones in this sample may be carry-over from other donors' samples. The CDR3 runs from the conserved cysteine through the conserved F or W. D genes are given only for firm matches. Clone size is given for some rows only: seen once, a few or many times, or a class if the clone is expanded.

j_call	v_call	clone_size	d_call	cdr3_aa	cdr3_nt
TRBJ2-7	TRBV9	-	TRBD1	CASSVAQGESYEQYF	TGTGCCAGCAGCGTAGCTCAGGGGGAGTCCTACGAGCAGTACTTC
TRBJ1-1	TRBV19	-	-	CASSMSAGVAVNTEAFF	TGTGCCAGTAGTATGTCGGCGGGGGTGGCGGTGAACACTGAAGCTTTCTTT
TRBJ2-7	TRBV5-8	-	-	CASSLIASSYEQYF	TGTGCCAGCAGCTTGATTGCCAGCTCCTACGAGCAGTACTTC
TRBJ1-5	TRBV27	-	-	CASSLVSGGAYSNQPQHF	TGTGCCAGCAGTTTAGTTTCTGGGGGGGCGTATAGCAATCAGCCCCAGCATTTT
TRBJ2-7	TRBV28	-	-	CASSATWTESYEQYF	TGTGCCAGCAGTGCGACATGGACAGAATCCTACGAGCAGTACTTC
TRBJ1-1	TRBV19	-	-	CASSITDMNTEAFF	TGTGCCAGTAGTATCACAGACATGAACACTGAAGCTTTCTTT
TRBJ2-5	TRBV13	-	TRBD1	CASSLAAAGGTQYF	TGTGCCAGCAGCTTAGCAGCGGCAGGGGGGACCCAGTACTTC
TRBJ1-1	TRBV6-4	-	TRBD1	CASSTGGPKEAFF	TGTGCCAGCAGTACAGGGGGCCCAAAGGAAGCTTTCTTT
TRBJ2-5	TRBV2	-	TRBD1	CASSSRRTGGFLGEETQYF	TGTGCCAGCAGTTCGCGCCGAACAGGGGGCTTTTTGGGCGAAGAGACCCAGTACTTC
TRBJ2-1	TRBV9	-	-	CASSVGGGPYNEQFF	TGTGCCAGCAGCGTAGGGGGAGGTCCGTACAATGAGCAGTTCTTC
TRBJ2-7	TRBV28	-	-	CASSDFTGYLYEQYF	TGTGCCAGCAGTGATTTCACAGGGTATCTCTACGAGCAGTACTTC
TRBJ2-1	TRBV19	-	TRBD2	CASSIVPREGPYNEQFF	TGTGCCAGTAGTATAGTCCCCCGGGAGGGCCCGTACAATGAGCAGTTCTTC
TRBJ2-1	TRBV7-9	-	TRBD2	CASSLSGLALSNEQFF	TGTGCCAGCAGCCTGTCGGGACTAGCCCTTTCTAATGAGCAGTTCTTC
TRBJ1-2	TRBV5-1	-	TRBD1	CASSLETGGFGYGYTF	TGCGCCAGCAGCCTAGAAACAGGGGGCTTCGGCTATGGCTACACCTTC
TRBJ2-3	TRBV5-1	-	-	CACASTDTQYF	TGCGCCTGCGCTAGCACAGATACGCAGTATTTT
TRBJ2-7	TRBV10-3	-	-	CAISESKGGGYEQYF	TGTGCCATCAGTGAGTCGAAAGGGGGGGGCTACGAGCAGTACTTC
TRBJ1-1	TRBV4-3	few	-	CASSFRVNTEAFF	TGCGCCAGCTCCTTCCGGGTGAACACTGAAGCTTTCTTT
TRBJ1-1	TRBV27	-	-	CASSAYKNTEAFF	TGTGCCAGCAGTGCCTACAAGAACACTGAAGCTTTCTTT
TRBJ1-5	TRBV6-1	once	-	CASSEFRGNNQPQHF	TGTGCCAGCAGTGAATTCAGGGGTAACAATCAGCCCCAGCATTTT
TRBJ2-6	TRBV15	-	TRBD1	CATSREHDRGLKANVLTF	TGTGCCACCAGCAGAGAGCATGACAGGGGCCTTAAGGCCAACGTCCTGACTTTC
TRBJ2-1	TRBV9	-	TRBD2	CASSPTSGRAYEQFF	TGTGCCAGCAGCCCTACAAGCGGGAGGGCCTATGAGCAGTTCTTC
TRBJ1-2	TRBV5-1	-	-	CASSFQTRNYGYTF	TGCGCCAGCAGCTTTCAGACCAGGAACTATGGCTACACCTTC
TRBJ2-2	TRBV6-6	once	-	CASSYYRGTGELFF	TGTGCCAGCAGTTACTATCGAGGGACCGGGGAGCTGTTTTTT
TRBJ2-6	TRBV19	-	-	CASSMKGRVSGANVLTF	TGTGCCAGTAGTATGAAAGGGCGGGTCTCTGGGGCCAACGTCCTGACTTTC
TRBJ2-2	TRBV28	-	TRBD2	CASSLRTSGINTGELFF	TGTGCCAGCAGTTTAAGGACTAGCGGAATAAACACCGGGGAGCTGTTTTTT
TRBJ1-5	TRBV6-1	once	-	CASRADRNSNQPQHF	TGTGCCAGCAGAGCGGACAGAAATAGCAATCAGCCCCAGCATTTT
TRBJ2-7	TRBV30	-	-	CAADLLGYEQYF	TGTGCCGCCGACCTCCTGGGCTACGAGCAGTACTTC
TRBJ2-1	TRBV27	-	-	CASRLTPLATYNEQFF	TGTGCCAGCCGCCTTACCCCACTCGCGACCTACAATGAGCAGTTCTTC
TRBJ2-7	TRBV4-1	-	-	CASSQLAGQPYEQYF	TGCGCCAGCAGCCAACTAGCCGGACAGCCATACGAGCAGTACTTC
TRBJ2-1	TRBV10-1	-	-	CASTGKKGTISYNEQFF	TGCGCCAGCACGGGTAAGAAGGGGACAATATCCTACAATGAGCAGTTCTTC
TRBJ2-7	TRBV5-4	-	TRBD2	CASSAGGPRSYEQYF	TGTGCCAGCAGCGCGGGAGGGCCCAGGTCCTACGAGCAGTACTTC
TRBJ1-1	TRBV27	-	-	CASSLSWGAGNTEAFF	TGTGCCAGCAGTTTATCGTGGGGGGCCGGAAACACTGAAGCTTTCTTT
TRBJ1-5	TRBV5-8	-	-	CASSLIRDQPQHF	TGTGCCAGCAGCTTGATCAGGGATCAGCCCCAGCATTTT
TRBJ1-6	TRBV27	once	TRBD1	CASSPGQGGNSPLHF	TGTGCCAGCAGTCCGGGACAGGGCGGTAATTCACCCCTCCACTTT
TRBJ2-7	TRBV19	-	-	CASSKGEAGVSYEQYF	TGTGCCAGTAGCAAAGGGGAGGCCGGGGTATCCTACGAGCAGTACTTC
TRBJ2-3	TRBV27	-	TRBD2	CASSLIGAGGNKDTQYF	TGTGCCAGCAGTTTAATCGGAGCGGGAGGGAATAAAGATACGCAGTATTTT
TRBJ1-1	TRBV5-4	-	-	CASSVSGLNTEAFF	TGTGCCAGCAGCGTGTCAGGTCTGAACACTGAAGCTTTCTTT
TRBJ1-4	TRBV15	-	-	CATSRDGGTNEKLFF	TGTGCCACCAGCAGAGATGGGGGCACTAATGAAAAACTGTTTTTT
TRBJ2-1	TRBV7-2	once	-	CASSLTSRDNEQFF	TGTGCCAGCAGCTTAACCTCCAGGGACAATGAGCAGTTCTTC
TRBJ2-1	TRBV10-3	-	TRBD2	CAISESIGTSRSSYNEQFF	TGTGCCATCAGTGAGTCTATCGGGACTAGCAGGAGCTCCTACAATGAGCAGTTCTTC
TRBJ2-3	TRBV27	-	TRBD1	CASRPRGLKSTDTQYF	TGTGCCAGCAGACCGAGGGGGCTTAAGAGCACAGATACGCAGTATTTT
TRBJ1-1	TRBV25-1	-	-	CASSEWDYREGLNTEAFF	TGTGCCAGCAGTGAATGGGACTACAGGGAAGGGCTGAACACTGAAGCTTTCTTT
TRBJ2-3	TRBV5-1	-	-	CASSLRSPNTDTQYF	TGCGCCAGCAGCTTGAGGTCTCCTAACACAGATACGCAGTATTTT
TRBJ2-1	TRBV4-3	-	-	CASSQGVVGRTADEQFF	TGCGCCAGCAGCCAGGGGGTTGTAGGGAGGACCGCGGATGAGCAGTTCTTC
TRBJ1-1	TRBV2	-	-	CASSIQGGHMNTEAFF	TGTGCCAGCAGTATACAGGGAGGCCACATGAACACTGAAGCTTTCTTT
TRBJ2-5	TRBV19	-	-	CASSIRALARQETQYF	TGTGCCAGTAGTATACGAGCGTTGGCCCGTCAAGAGACCCAGTACTTC
TRBJ2-7	TRBV5-1	-	-	CASWINSPFEQYF	TGCGCCAGCTGGATTAACAGCCCGTTCGAGCAGTACTTC
TRBJ2-2	TRBV7-9	once	-	CASSLDLGETAGELFF	TGTGCCAGCAGCTTAGATCTCGGGGAGACGGCCGGGGAGCTGTTTTTT
TRBJ2-7	TRBV9	once	-	CASSVEGAPYEQYF	TGTGCCAGCAGCGTAGAAGGCGCGCCCTACGAGCAGTACTTC
TRBJ2-7	TRBV6-5	-	TRBD2	CASSVRVSGIYEQYF	TGTGCCAGCAGCGTCAGGGTCAGCGGGATCTACGAGCAGTACTTC
TRBJ2-7	TRBV7-9	-	-	CASSFQGWAYEQYF	TGTGCCAGCAGCTTTCAGGGGTGGGCCTACGAGCAGTACTTC
TRBJ1-4	TRBV28	-	-	CASSSLAFLSTGTEKLFF	TGTGCCAGCAGTTCCTTAGCGTTCCTCTCCACAGGGACTGAAAAACTGTTTTTT
TRBJ2-1	TRBV27	-	-	CASSLGDGSYNEQFF	TGTGCCAGCAGTTTAGGGGACGGGTCCTACAATGAGCAGTTCTTC
TRBJ1-1	TRBV7-2	-	-	CASSFHPGYLNTEAFF	TGTGCCAGCAGCTTCCACCCAGGTTACTTGAACACTGAAGCTTTCTTT
TRBJ2-7	TRBV4-2	once	-	CASSQARWDLGFYEQYF	TGTGCCAGCAGCCAAGCCAGGTGGGACTTAGGCTTCTACGAGCAGTACTTC
TRBJ2-7	TRBV13	-	-	CASSPETSYEQYF	TGTGCCAGCAGCCCGGAGACCAGCTACGAGCAGTACTTC
TRBJ2-3	TRBV7-9	once	-	CASSLRGVKDTQYF	TGTGCCAGCAGTCTCCGAGGGGTTAAAGATACGCAGTATTTT
TRBJ2-7	TRBV4-1	-	-	CASSQEPGYEQYF	TGCGCCAGCAGCCAAGAACCCGGCTACGAGCAGTACTTC
TRBJ2-7	TRBV27	-	TRBD2	CASSLSMLAGTYEQYF	TGTGCCAGCAGTTTATCGATGTTAGCGGGCACCTACGAGCAGTACTTC
TRBJ1-4	TRBV18	-	-	CASSLEPLNEKLFF	TGTGCCAGCTCACTAGAACCTCTTAATGAAAAACTGTTTTTT